Listed below are T cell receptor beta chains from one sample, sequenced in a study of blood T cell repertoires in COVID-19. Sequencing used immunoSEQ multiplex PCR; TCRdb keeps in-frame clones, though not all of them. The data contain about 200,000 clones, about 80% of them singletons. The sample taken for sequencing was PBMCs or T cells enriched from blood (not recorded which). These receptors originate from a man aged 35 to 55 who had recovered from COVID-19. The CDR3 runs from the conserved cysteine through the conserved F or W. The order of the fields is J gene, V gene, D gene, clone size, CDR3 protein, CDR3 DNA. D genes are given only for firm matches. The size field is filled for only some rows; it gives once, few, many or a size class.

j_gene: TRBJ1-1; v_gene: TRBV11-2; d_gene: NA; abundance: NA; CDR3aa: CASSLEQGEAFF; CDR3nt: TGTGCCAGCAGCTTAGAACAGGGTGAAGCTTTCTTT
j_gene: TRBJ2-1; v_gene: TRBV24-1; d_gene: TRBD2; abundance: NA; CDR3aa: CATRAGTSGGDNEQFF; CDR3nt: TGTGCCACCCGCGCCGGAACTAGCGGGGGGGACAATGAGCAGTTCTTC
j_gene: TRBJ2-2; v_gene: TRBV7-2; d_gene: TRBD1; abundance: NA; CDR3aa: CASSFRDRGRGELFF; CDR3nt: TGTGCCAGCAGCTTTCGGGACAGGGGGCGCGGGGAGCTGTTTTTT
j_gene: TRBJ2-5; v_gene: TRBV6-2/TRBV6-3; d_gene: TRBD2; abundance: NA; CDR3aa: CASSYSGTGGPETQYF; CDR3nt: TGTGCCAGCAGTTACTCGGGAACGGGGGGACCGGAGACCCAGTACTTC
j_gene: TRBJ2-3; v_gene: TRBV7-3; d_gene: TRBD2; abundance: NA; CDR3aa: CASSSGLAGEADTQYF; CDR3nt: TGTGCCAGCAGCTCCGGACTAGCGGGTGAGGCGGATACGCAGTATTTT
j_gene: TRBJ2-1; v_gene: TRBV5-8; d_gene: TRBD2; abundance: NA; CDR3aa: CASSLLTSGGDSYNEQFF; CDR3nt: TGTGCCAGCAGCCTACTTACTAGCGGGGGGGACTCCTACAATGAGCAGTTCTTC
j_gene: TRBJ1-1; v_gene: TRBV10-3; d_gene: NA; abundance: NA; CDR3aa: CAISEIKTPEAFF; CDR3nt: TGTGCCATCAGTGAGATCAAAACACCAGAAGCTTTCTTT
j_gene: TRBJ2-2; v_gene: TRBV4-3; d_gene: NA; abundance: NA; CDR3aa: CASSAQAHRVSTGELFF; CDR3nt: TGCGCCAGCAGCGCCCAAGCTCACAGGGTCTCCACCGGGGAGCTGTTTTTT
j_gene: TRBJ2-5; v_gene: TRBV9; d_gene: TRBD1; abundance: NA; CDR3aa: CASSGTGPQETQYF; CDR3nt: TGTGCCAGCAGCGGGACAGGGCCTCAAGAGACCCAGTACTTC
j_gene: TRBJ1-3; v_gene: TRBV28; d_gene: TRBD1; abundance: NA; CDR3aa: CASSLTGGNTIYF; CDR3nt: TGTGCCAGCAGCTTGACAGGGGGAAACACCATATATTTT
j_gene: TRBJ2-4; v_gene: TRBV30; d_gene: TRBD2; abundance: NA; CDR3aa: CAWTWTSGVKNIQYF; CDR3nt: TGTGCCTGGACCTGGACTAGCGGGGTCAAAAACATTCAGTACTTC
j_gene: TRBJ1-1; v_gene: TRBV29-1; d_gene: NA; abundance: NA; CDR3aa: CSVTGSNTEAFF; CDR3nt: TGCAGCGTTACGGGGAGCAACACTGAAGCTTTCTTT
j_gene: TRBJ1-1; v_gene: TRBV5-1; d_gene: NA; abundance: NA; CDR3aa: CASSLEGGRGTEAFF; CDR3nt: TGCGCCAGCAGCTTGGAGGGAGGGAGAGGGACTGAAGCTTTCTTT
j_gene: TRBJ2-5; v_gene: TRBV28; d_gene: TRBD1; abundance: NA; CDR3aa: CASRQGAGYQETQYF; CDR3nt: TGTGCCAGCAGACAGGGGGCCGGTTACCAAGAGACCCAGTACTTC
j_gene: TRBJ1-1; v_gene: TRBV11-2; d_gene: TRBD1; abundance: NA; CDR3aa: CASSPATGALNTEAFF; CDR3nt: TGTGCCAGCAGCCCGGCGACAGGGGCCTTGAACACTGAAGCTTTCTTT
j_gene: TRBJ2-7; v_gene: TRBV4-3; d_gene: TRBD1; abundance: many; CDR3aa: CASSRDITGGGEQYF; CDR3nt: TGCGCCAGCAGCCGGGACATTACAGGGGGCGGGGAGCAGTACTTC
j_gene: TRBJ2-2; v_gene: TRBV9; d_gene: TRBD2; abundance: once; CDR3aa: CASSVGSGLAAGELFF; CDR3nt: TGTGCCAGCAGCGTAGGCTCGGGACTAGCCGCCGGGGAGCTGTTTTTT
j_gene: TRBJ2-1; v_gene: TRBV6-5; d_gene: NA; abundance: NA; CDR3aa: CASRTELLTYNEQFF; CDR3nt: TGTGCCAGCCGAACGGAGCTTCTGACCTACAATGAGCAGTTCTTC
j_gene: TRBJ2-5; v_gene: TRBV4-3; d_gene: NA; abundance: NA; CDR3aa: CASSPVHTGVAQYF; CDR3nt: TGCGCCAGCAGCCCAGTACATACCGGGGTGGCCCAGTACTTC
j_gene: TRBJ2-2; v_gene: TRBV7-3; d_gene: NA; abundance: NA; CDR3aa: CASTGTSVGGELFF; CDR3nt: TGTGCCAGCACGGGAACTAGTGTCGGCGGGGAGCTGTTTTTT
j_gene: TRBJ1-2; v_gene: TRBV11-2; d_gene: NA; abundance: NA; CDR3aa: CASSSLQRDYGYTF; CDR3nt: TGTGCCAGCAGCTCTCTCCAGCGGGACTATGGCTACACCTTC
j_gene: TRBJ2-1; v_gene: TRBV21-1; d_gene: NA; abundance: NA; CDR3aa: CASSKEGVGFF; CDR3nt: TGTGCCAGCAGCAAAGAAGGGGTCGGGTTCTTC
j_gene: TRBJ2-7; v_gene: TRBV2; d_gene: NA; abundance: once; CDR3aa: CASTLSYEQYF; CDR3nt: TGTGCCAGCACCCTCTCTTACGAGCAGTACTTC
j_gene: TRBJ1-3; v_gene: TRBV28; d_gene: TRBD1; abundance: NA; CDR3aa: CASSPGGSWIGSGNTIYF; CDR3nt: TGTGCCAGCAGCCCAGGGGGCAGTTGGATCGGATCTGGAAACACCATATATTTT
j_gene: TRBJ1-2; v_gene: TRBV3-1/TRBV3-2; d_gene: TRBD1; abundance: NA; CDR3aa: CASSQRGDRAYGYTF; CDR3nt: TGTGCCAGCAGCCAGAGGGGGGACAGGGCTTATGGCTACACCTTC
j_gene: TRBJ1-5; v_gene: TRBV7-9; d_gene: NA; abundance: once; CDR3aa: CASSLGAGPQHF; CDR3nt: TGTGCCAGCAGCCTAGGGGCGGGACCCCAGCATTTT
j_gene: TRBJ1-3; v_gene: TRBV19; d_gene: TRBD1; abundance: few; CDR3aa: CATRQGGFGNTIYF; CDR3nt: TGTGCCACCCGGCAGGGGGGATTTGGAAACACCATATATTTT
j_gene: TRBJ2-3; v_gene: TRBV14; d_gene: NA; abundance: NA; CDR3aa: CASSPLQSRGLGTDTQYF; CDR3nt: TGTGCCAGCAGCCCACTCCAAAGTCGGGGGTTGGGCACAGATACGCAGTATTTT
j_gene: TRBJ2-7; v_gene: TRBV7-2; d_gene: NA; abundance: few; CDR3aa: CASSMGPGGRYEQYF; CDR3nt: TGTGCCAGCAGCATGGGACCCGGGGGGCGCTACGAGCAGTACTTC
j_gene: TRBJ1-4; v_gene: TRBV4-3; d_gene: TRBD1; abundance: NA; CDR3aa: CASSRDRSEKLFF; CDR3nt: TGCGCCAGCAGCCGGGACAGAAGTGAAAAACTGTTTTTT
j_gene: TRBJ2-7; v_gene: TRBV19; d_gene: TRBD1; abundance: NA; CDR3aa: CASSITGTGVVEQYF; CDR3nt: TGTGCCAGTAGTATTACCGGGACAGGGGTAGTCGAGCAGTACTTC
j_gene: TRBJ1-2; v_gene: TRBV29-1; d_gene: TRBD1; abundance: NA; CDR3aa: CSVENRDSHYGYTF; CDR3nt: TGCAGCGTTGAAAACCGGGACAGCCACTATGGCTACACCTTC
j_gene: TRBJ1-1; v_gene: TRBV21-1; d_gene: NA; abundance: NA; CDR3aa: CASSKADFAEAFF; CDR3nt: TGTGCCAGCAGCAAAGCGGACTTCGCTGAAGCTTTCTTT
j_gene: TRBJ1-2; v_gene: TRBV7-9; d_gene: NA; abundance: NA; CDR3aa: CASSIGGDPYGYTF; CDR3nt: TGTGCCAGCAGCATAGGGGGGGACCCCTATGGCTACACCTTC
j_gene: TRBJ2-1; v_gene: TRBV7-6; d_gene: NA; abundance: NA; CDR3aa: CASSLSRGTLKGQFF; CDR3nt: TGTGCCAGCAGCTTAAGCAGGGGTACTCTAAAGGGGCAGTTCTTC
j_gene: TRBJ2-7; v_gene: TRBV3-1/TRBV3-2; d_gene: NA; abundance: NA; CDR3aa: CASSPATREQYF; CDR3nt: TGTGCCAGCAGCCCAGCGACGAGAGAGCAGTACTTC
j_gene: TRBJ1-5; v_gene: TRBV6-6; d_gene: TRBD1; abundance: many; CDR3aa: CASSYLRTGNYQPQHF; CDR3nt: TGTGCCAGCAGTTACTTGCGGACAGGCAATTACCAGCCCCAGCATTTT
j_gene: TRBJ1-6; v_gene: TRBV28; d_gene: TRBD1; abundance: once; CDR3aa: CATRDRENSPLHF; CDR3nt: TGTGCCACCCGGGACAGAGAGAATTCACCCCTCCACTTT
j_gene: TRBJ1-5; v_gene: TRBV28; d_gene: TRBD1; abundance: NA; CDR3aa: CASSLPRPGGQPQHF; CDR3nt: TGTGCCAGCAGTTTACCCAGGCCAGGGGGCCAGCCCCAGCATTTT
j_gene: TRBJ2-4; v_gene: TRBV15; d_gene: NA; abundance: NA; CDR3aa: CATSRIPGADIQYF; CDR3nt: TGTGCCACCAGCAGAATACCGGGAGCCGACATTCAGTACTTC
j_gene: TRBJ2-5; v_gene: TRBV28; d_gene: NA; abundance: NA; CDR3aa: CASSFVAGAQPETQYF; CDR3nt: TGTGCCAGCAGTTTTGTGGCAGGGGCCCAACCAGAGACCCAGTACTTC
j_gene: TRBJ2-2; v_gene: TRBV7-3; d_gene: NA; abundance: NA; CDR3aa: CASSPDIIINTGELFF; CDR3nt: TGTGCCAGCAGCCCAGATATCATAATCAACACCGGGGAGCTGTTTTTT
j_gene: TRBJ2-4; v_gene: TRBV23-1; d_gene: NA; abundance: NA; CDR3aa: CAATSGGSGNIQYF; CDR3nt: TGCGCCGCCACGTCTGGGGGCTCGGGAAACATTCAGTACTTC
j_gene: TRBJ1-2; v_gene: TRBV9; d_gene: NA; abundance: NA; CDR3aa: CASSVGTGPSYGYTF; CDR3nt: TGTGCCAGCAGCGTAGGAACAGGACCGTCCTATGGCTACACCTTC
j_gene: TRBJ1-6; v_gene: TRBV27; d_gene: NA; abundance: NA; CDR3aa: CASSLSGPFYSPLHF; CDR3nt: TGTGCCAGCAGTTTATCGGGCCCATTTTATTCACCCCTCCACTTT
j_gene: TRBJ2-3; v_gene: TRBV3-1/TRBV3-2; d_gene: NA; abundance: NA; CDR3aa: CASSQRSDGGTQYF; CDR3nt: TGTGCCAGCAGCCAACGTTCTGACGGAGGTACGCAGTATTTT
j_gene: TRBJ1-1; v_gene: TRBV4-3; d_gene: NA; abundance: once; CDR3aa: CASSPQGRDTEAFF; CDR3nt: TGCGCCAGCAGCCCGCAGGGGAGGGACACTGAAGCTTTCTTT
j_gene: TRBJ1-2; v_gene: TRBV6-6; d_gene: NA; abundance: NA; CDR3aa: CASSSQGGGYTF; CDR3nt: TGTGCCAGCAGTTCCCAGGGTGGTGGCTACACCTTC
j_gene: TRBJ2-5; v_gene: TRBV15; d_gene: NA; abundance: NA; CDR3aa: CATSPDSPQETQYF; CDR3nt: TGTGCCACCAGCCCGGACAGTCCCCAAGAGACCCAGTACTTC
j_gene: TRBJ2-2; v_gene: TRBV7-3; d_gene: TRBD2; abundance: few; CDR3aa: CASSPGAAGGKPGELFF; CDR3nt: TGTGCCAGCAGCCCTGGCGCTGCGGGAGGGAAACCCGGGGAGCTGTTTTTT
j_gene: TRBJ2-1; v_gene: TRBV3-1/TRBV3-2; d_gene: NA; abundance: once; CDR3aa: CASSQPANLQVYNEQFF; CDR3nt: TGTGCCAGCAGCCAACCAGCTAATCTACAGGTATACAATGAGCAGTTCTTC
j_gene: TRBJ1-5; v_gene: TRBV28; d_gene: NA; abundance: NA; CDR3aa: CAAAGGNQPQHF; CDR3nt: TGTGCCGCGGCAGGGGGCAATCAGCCCCAGCATTTT
j_gene: TRBJ1-6; v_gene: TRBV5-6; d_gene: NA; abundance: NA; CDR3aa: CASSLMADNSPLHF; CDR3nt: TGTGCCAGCAGCCTCATGGCCGATAATTCACCCCTCCACTTT
j_gene: TRBJ1-5; v_gene: TRBV5-6; d_gene: TRBD1; abundance: NA; CDR3aa: CASSLLGQYGNQPQHF; CDR3nt: TGTGCCAGCAGCTTGTTGGGACAGTACGGTAATCAGCCCCAGCATTTT
j_gene: TRBJ1-5; v_gene: TRBV11-2; d_gene: NA; abundance: NA; CDR3aa: CASSLNFHSNQPQHF; CDR3nt: TGTGCCAGCAGCTTAAATTTCCATAGCAATCAGCCCCAGCATTTT
j_gene: TRBJ2-5; v_gene: TRBV5-8; d_gene: NA; abundance: NA; CDR3aa: CASSFGETQYF; CDR3nt: TGTGCCAGCAGCTTCGGAGAGACCCAGTACTTC
j_gene: TRBJ1-2; v_gene: TRBV10-2; d_gene: TRBD1; abundance: NA; CDR3aa: CASSALGYRGYGYTF; CDR3nt: TGCGCCAGCAGCGCCTTGGGCTACAGGGGGTACGGCTACACCTTC
j_gene: TRBJ1-2; v_gene: TRBV6-4; d_gene: TRBD1; abundance: NA; CDR3aa: CASSDETGTGYTF; CDR3nt: TGTGCCAGCAGTGACGAGACAGGGACGGGCTACACCTTC
j_gene: TRBJ1-2; v_gene: TRBV29-1; d_gene: NA; abundance: few; CDR3aa: CSVRRGSNYGYTF; CDR3nt: TGCAGCGTCAGGAGGGGATCTAACTATGGCTACACCTTC